This TCR beta chain was sequenced for a study of blood T cell repertoires in COVID-19 (TCRdb year 2020). Regarding the complete study: Samples covering the acute and convalescent phases of COVID-19 were provided by collaborators in the United States, Italy and Spain. The prospective study material was composed of cDNA or gDNA derived from T cells, B-cell-depleted T cells, or PBMCs. Subjects who had been exposed to COVID-19, were actively infected with it, or had recovered from it provided the deeply sampled blood TCRbeta repertoires that made up the dataset. A freely available public database, intended as a resource for researchers studying the immune response to SARS-CoV-2, is where the repertoires were released. The samples were drawn from two sources: the first 160 participants of the ongoing ImmuneRACE study, and 1,000 to 1,500 subjects contributed by 6 global collaborators. Sample metadata almost always included a de-identified subject ID, COVID-19 status, age in years and sex. Where available, HLA class I and class II types were obtained from metadata supplied by the sample provider rather than from assay-based typing.

From a lookup of the germline V gene, CDR1 and CDR2 are MDHEN and SYDVKM. The junction shows trimming of 2 bases on V and 0 bases on J, plus 7 bases between the germline ends. Measured from the cysteine to the phenylalanine, the CDR3 is 15 residues long. Only the CDR3 region is kept as DNA, spanning 45 bases read in frame from base 1. Broad study findings and their caveats: Clinical and demographic metadata were provided uncurated, with the amount varying by source and participant.

For this clone: There is no known antigen for this receptor. Base-call qualities are not available, and no considerably larger clone is one nucleotide away.

Enrolling through a virtual design, the prospective study's participants ranged in age from about 18 to 100 years and lived across 20 to 30 United States geographic areas. In the prospective study, cohorts were assigned on the basis of participant-reported clinical history obtained from a screening survey and a study questionnaire. Recovered participants in ImmuneRACE Cohort 3 were defined as having two consecutive negative NP/OP PCR tests, clearance from a healthcare professional, or resolution of symptoms. Mobile phlebotomists in the prospective study collected whole blood, serum and a nasopharyngeal or oropharyngeal swab from every participant. Prospective study participants could optionally give additional blood draws and questionnaires over an approximately two-month period. Before DNA extraction, blood samples from the prospective study were shipped at room temperature or frozen. TCRbeta CDR3 regions were amplified from genomic DNA using the immunoSEQ Assay, a bias-controlled multiplex PCR. Turning to the authors' computational methods: Within the assay, amplification of reference gene primers was used to estimate how many nucleated cells each sample contained. Sequence reads were collapsed and filtered to measure the absolute abundance of every unique TCRbeta CDR3 rearrangement. For each sample, productive Simpson clonality was calculated by taking the square root of Simpson's diversity index across productive rearrangements. The clones in this table, taken by TCRdb from immuneACCESS, are in-frame only. Not every clone is retained; where verified, under half of the shortfall comes from an unresolved V gene, and the cause of the rest is unknown. The V and J calls and clone size are taken from that table; D and trimming were inferred from the DNA. The sample yields over 150,000 clones; 75% to 90% were counted once. The ten top clones hold 6.2% of the sample.

The specimen sequenced was PBMCs or T cells enriched from blood (not recorded which). This TCR was sampled from a middle-aged man who had recovered from COVID-19. Recombination linked TRBV28 to TRBJ1-4, with the D gene too uncertain to name. The DNA sequence is TGTGCCAGCAGTTTAGGCAGCGCAACTAATGAAAAACTGTTTTTT. Its protein reads: CASSLGSATNEKLFF. The full variable domain, completed from the reference TRBV28 and TRBJ1-4 proteins outside the CDR3, reads DVKVTQSSRYLVKRTGEKVFLECVQDMDHENMFWYRQDPGLGLRLIYFSYDVKMKEKGDIPEGYSVSREKKERFSLILESASTNQTSMYLCASSLGSATNEKLFFGSGTQLSVL.